This TCR beta chain was sequenced during a study of blood T cell repertoires in COVID-19. The germline V gene encodes CDR1 LGHNA and CDR2 YSLEER. V lost 4 bases and J lost 12, with 25 bases in between. The CDR3 contains 16 residues. TCRdb keeps only in-frame clones here, not all; method: immunoSEQ multiplex PCR. Among about 490,000 clones listed, 75% to 90% were seen once. The sample was peripheral blood. V gene TRBV4-3 combines with J gene TRBJ2-1, with D perhaps TRBD2 (6 bases). The clonotype was recovered from a human donor in a cohort sampled during active COVID-19. DNA of the CDR3: TGCGCCAGCAGCCCCGAAGTAGCGGAAACGCGAGCAGGGCAGTTCTTC. Translating it yields CASSPEVAETRAGQFF.